Listed here are 30 T cell receptor beta chains from one sample, sequenced in a study of blood T cell repertoires in COVID-19. The method was immunoSEQ multiplex PCR; TCRdb's version includes in-frame clones alone and lacks a portion of them. The sample gives about 210,000 clones, approximately 86% of which show up once; about 4.6% is in the top ten. The specimen sequenced was PBMCs or T cells enriched from blood (not recorded which). These receptors were obtained from a woman aged 25 to 45 who had been exposed to COVID-19.

The chain carries TRBV6-5 and TRBJ1-2; a weak D match, TRBD1 (6 bases). The CDR3 consists of 15 residues. V was clipped by 6 bases and J by 0 bases, with 14 bases between them. The germline gives CDR1 MNHEY, CDR2 SVGAGI. CDR3: CASSRLTGANYGYTF. CDR3 bases: TGTGCCAGCAGCCGCCTGACAGGAGCTAACTATGGCTACACCTTC.

The rearrangement links TRBV18 to TRBJ2-2; D gene unclear. Germline-derived CDR1 and CDR2 are KGHSH and LQKENI. The CDR3 is made up of 16 amino acids. The V and J ends lost 4 bases and 0 bases respectively, with 12 bases between them. CDR3 loop: CASSLEENANTGELFF. In nucleotides, the CDR3 is TGTGCCAGCTCACTAGAGGAAAATGCGAACACCGGGGAGCTGTTTTTT.

V and J are TRBV12-5 and TRBJ2-7; no clear D. There are 11 residues in the CDR3. Germline CDR1 and CDR2: LGHNT and FRNRAP. The germline V and J ends were trimmed by 1 base and 8 bases, with 6 bases remaining between them. CDR3 residues: CASGLGAQQYF. CDR3 sequence (DNA): TGTGCTAGTGGTTTGGGAGCCCAGCAGTACTTC.

This sequence joins TRBV18 and TRBJ1-2; TRBD1 is a possible D gene (6 bases). The CDR3 is 13 amino acids. The V gene lost 4 bases and the J gene lost 6 bases, with 12 bases spanning the gap. The germline CDR1 and CDR2 sequences are KGHSH and LQKENI. CDR3 residues: CASSRDKTNGYTF. The CDR3 DNA reads as TGTGCCAGCTCACGGGACAAGACGAATGGCTACACCTTC. The variable domain in full, completed from reference TRBV18 and TRBJ1-2, reads NAGVMQNPRHLVRRRGQEARLRCSPMKGHSHVYWYRQLPEEGLKFMVYLQKENIIDESGMPKERFSAEFPKEGPSILRIQQVVRGDSAAYFCASSRDKTNGYTFGSGTRLTVV.

V and J are TRBV6-5 and TRBJ2-1, with D perhaps matching TRBD2 (5 bases). V was trimmed by 4 bases and J by 7 bases, leaving 8 bases between them. The germline gives CDR1 MNHEY, CDR2 SVGAGI. The CDR3 runs to 12 residues. CDR3 sequence (DNA): TGTGCCAGCAGTTGGACTGGTAATGAGCAGTTCTTC. This gives the protein CASSWTGNEQFF.

This clone came up a few times. The chain has TRBV5-1 and TRBJ2-7, with 7 bases that match TRBD2. The CDR3 loop spans 14 amino acids. In germline, CDR1 is SGHRS, CDR2 YFSETQ. J was trimmed by 6 bases and V by 3 bases; bases with no gene match: 9. The CDR3 is CASSYRGVGREQYF. The CDR3 DNA reads TGCGCCAGCAGCTACCGGGGGGTTGGCCGCGAGCAGTACTTC.

The V and J genes are TRBV6-5 and TRBJ2-3; D may be TRBD1 (5 bases). The V end was cut by 11 bases, the J end by 1 base, with 13 bases between. Germline V gene lookup returns CDR1 MNHEY and CDR2 SVGAGI. This CDR3 spans 13 amino acids. CDR3 sequence: CAGANLGTDTQYF. For the CDR3, the DNA is TGTGCCGGGGCAAACCTCGGCACAGATACGCAGTATTTT.

This chain links TRBV30 with TRBJ2-3, with D perhaps matching TRBD1 (5 bases). The CDR3 has 13 residues. The V end was cut by 2 bases, the J end by 6 bases, with 12 bases between. Germline CDR1 GTSNPN, CDR2 SVGIG (reference sequence). The CDR3 reads CAWSLGASDTQYF. CDR3 DNA sequence: TGTGCCTGGAGTCTAGGGGCTTCGGATACGCAGTATTTT.

The sample holds one count of this clone. This chain connects TRBV10-1 to TRBJ2-5; maybe TRBD2 (6 bases). Trimming took 2 bases from V and 2 from J, leaving 12 bases between them. From germline, CDR1 is WNHNN and CDR2 SYGVQD (reference sequence). CDR3 length: 15 amino acids. The CDR3 DNA reads TGCGCCAGCAGTGAGGCCGCCGGGGGACAAGAGACCCAGTACTTC. Its translation: CASSEAAGGQETQYF.

This chain joins TRBV13 and TRBJ2-7; D call uncertain. Germline values: CDR1 PRHDT, CDR2 FYEKMQ (reference sequence). Trimming left V 5 bases short and J 3 bases short, with 11 bases between. The CDR3 runs to 13 residues. The CDR3 region is CASSPGPSYEQYF. The CDR3 DNA sequence: TGTGCCAGCAGCCCAGGCCCCAGCTACGAGCAGTACTTC.

This chain links TRBV27 with TRBJ2-7; D may be TRBD1 (5 bases). The CDR3 is made up of 16 amino acids. With 4 bases removed from V and 2 bases from J, the gap between germline ends came to 18 bases. The germline V gene encodes CDR1 MNHEY and CDR2 SMNVEV (reference sequence). CDR3 protein: CASSWKVQARAYEQYF. The CDR3 DNA reads TGTGCCAGCAGTTGGAAGGTTCAGGCCAGGGCCTACGAGCAGTACTTC.

In nucleotides, the CDR3 is TGTGCCAGCAGTCCGACTTACGAGCAGTACTTC. It yields the protein CASSPTYEQYF. The V gene is TRBV7-6, the J gene TRBJ2-7; D not resolved. V shed 6 bases and J shed 4 bases, with 7 bases lying between them. This CDR3 comprises 11 residues. Germline-derived CDR1 and CDR2 are SGHVS and FNYEAQ.

The V and J genes are TRBV5-1 and TRBJ1-2; no firm D call. The V end lost 4 bases, the J end lost 5 bases, and 12 bases lay between the germline ends. Germline CDR1 and CDR2: SGHRS and YFSETQ. The CDR3 length is 13 residues. DNA for the CDR3: TGCGCCAGCAGCAGGAGGGAAGGGTATGGCTACACCTTC. Encoded protein: CASSRREGYGYTF.

Of note for this clone: This may stem from a read error, because a much larger clone lies one nucleotide away. V usage is TRBV5-1 and J usage is TRBJ1-1, with D maybe TRBD1 (6 bases). The germline V gene encodes CDR1 SGHRS and CDR2 YFSETQ. With 4 bases removed from V and 1 base from J, the gap between germline ends came to 8 bases. This CDR3 has 13 residues. The CDR3 DNA reads TGCGCCAGCAGCCAGGGACAGAACACTGAAGCTTTCTTT. The encoded protein is CASSQGQNTEAFF.

The gene calls are TRBV21-1 and TRBJ1-3; no check of the table's D call, TRBD1, against the DNA was made. TRBV21-1 corresponds to a pseudogene. This CDR3 has 18 residues. The CDR3 reads CASSKDTGSPSLWKHHIF. The CDR3 nucleotides are TGTGCCAGCAGCAAAGACACAGGGTCACCCTCTCTCTGGAAACACCATATATTT.

V usage is TRBV7-9 and J usage is TRBJ2-7, with D maybe TRBD1 (5 bases). V gave up 1 base and J gave up 4 bases, with 14 bases separating them. CDR1 and CDR2 (germline): SEHNR, FQNEAQ (reference sequence). This CDR3 comprises 15 residues. The CDR3 region has the DNA TGTGCCAGCAGCTTAGGCTATGGAAGGGGATACGAGCAGTACTTC. Amino acid sequence: CASSLGYGRGYEQYF.

This clone showed up just a few times. V is TRBV21-1 and J is TRBJ2-5; the table calls TRBD1, which could not be checked here. TRBV21-1 is shown as a pseudogene. CDR3 length equals 15 residues. The CDR3 region is CASSKVGAGQETQYF. CDR3 nucleotides: TGTGCCAGCAGCAAAGTAGGGGCAGGGCAAGAGACCCAGTACTTC.

The chain has TRBV7-8 and TRBJ1-5; unclear D gene. The V end was cut by 7 bases, the J end by 7 bases, with 17 bases between. The V gene's germline CDR1 is SGHVS and CDR2 FQNEAQ. This CDR3 is built from 14 residues. The CDR3 DNA is TGTGCCAGCAACCCGGGCGGGGTGGGACAGCCCCAGCATTTT. Protein sequence: CASNPGGVGQPQHF.

The chain combines TRBV29-1 with TRBJ1-1; D perhaps matches TRBD1 (6 bases). The germline gives CDR1 SQVTM, CDR2 ANQGSEA. The ends were cut back, 4 bases at V and 6 bases at J, with 15 bases in the middle. The CDR3 sequence is 13 residues long. Written as DNA, the CDR3 is TGCAGCGTTGCCCCCGGGGGGCCCGCTGAAGCTTTCTTT. Translating gives CSVAPGGPAEAFF.

This rearrangement joins TRBV12-3 or TRBV12-4 to TRBJ2-7; no clear D gene. This CDR3 has 13 amino acids. The ends were cut back, 2 bases at V and 3 bases at J, with 8 bases in the middle. The CDR3 nucleotides read TGTGCCAGCAGTTTACTACGATTCTACGAGCAGTACTTC. The encoded protein is CASSLLRFYEQYF.

This clone was counted only a few times. This chain links TRBV7-2 with TRBJ1-5; 9 nucleotides match TRBD1. CDR1 and CDR2 (germline): SGHTA, FQGNSA. The CDR3 has 15 residues. V shed 1 base, J shed 7 bases, and the junction held 5 bases outside the gene matches. The CDR3 nucleotides read TGTGCCAGCAGCTTAGGAGGGACAGGGTACCAGCCCCAGCATTTT. As protein: CASSLGGTGYQPQHF.

The chain uses TRBV3-1 (or the pseudogene TRBV3-2) and TRBJ2-1; 9 bases line up with TRBD2. There are 15 residues in the CDR3. V lost 5 bases, J lost 2 bases, and 4 bases stayed unmatched. Germline-derived CDR1 and CDR2 are LGHDT and YNNKEL (reference sequence). The CDR3 sequence: CASSNERGAYNEQFF. CDR3 nucleotide sequence: TGTGCCAGCAGCAACGAGCGGGGGGCCTACAATGAGCAGTTCTTC.

The chain has TRBV5-1 and TRBJ1-3; D might be TRBD1 (6 bases). Germline V gene sequence: CDR1 SGHRS, CDR2 YFSETQ. Between the trimmed V and J ends, which lost 4 bases and 0 bases, there was a span of 11 bases. This CDR3 spans 15 amino acids. The DNA of the CDR3 is TGCGCCAGCAGCGCCGGACAGAGCTCTGGAAACACCATATATTTT. As protein: CASSAGQSSGNTIYF. The complete variable domain, with remaining parts taken from reference TRBV5-1 and TRBJ1-3, reads KAGVTQTPRYLIKTRGQQVTLSCSPISGHRSVSWYQQTPGQGLQFLFEYFSETQRNKGNFPGRFSGRQFSNSRSEMNVSTLELGDSALYLCASSAGQSSGNTIYFGEGSWLTVV.

The V call is TRBV25-1, the J call TRBJ1-4; 7 positions match TRBD1. The CDR3 has 13 residues. Unmatched junction bases numbered 8, after V lost 8 bases and J lost 8 bases. The germline V gene encodes CDR1 MGHDK and CDR2 SYGVNS. The CDR3 loop is CASQTGAREKLFF. In nucleotides, the CDR3 is TGTGCCAGCCAAACAGGGGCGCGGGAAAAACTGTTTTTT.

The V gene is TRBV12-3 or TRBV12-4, the J gene TRBJ2-1, with a weak D call TRBD1 (6 bases). The CDR3 consists of 13 residues. The V end lost 7 bases, the J end lost 8 bases, and 15 bases lay between the germline ends. The CDR3: CASKRSQGYEQFF. DNA for the CDR3: TGTGCCAGCAAAAGGAGCCAGGGGTATGAGCAGTTCTTC.

V usage is TRBV7-2 and J usage is TRBJ1-6; D is unresolved. CDR3 size: 15 residues. From germline, CDR1 is SGHTA and CDR2 FQGNSA. V lost 3 bases to trimming and J lost 6 bases, with 12 bases between them. Here the CDR3 reads CASSFLTRRNSPLHF. Written as DNA, the CDR3 is TGTGCCAGCAGCTTCCTGACACGCCGTAATTCACCCCTCCACTTT. Supplemented by reference TRBV7-2 and TRBJ1-6, the full variable domain reads GAGVSQSPSNKVTEKGKDVELRCDPISGHTALYWYRQSLGQGLEFLIYFQGNSAPDKSGLPSDRFSAERTGGSVSTLTIQRTQQEDSAVYLCASSFLTRRNSPLHFGNGTRLTVT.

The V call is TRBV30, the J call TRBJ2-3; D is possibly TRBD2 (5 bases). The CDR3 runs to 14 residues. Trimming took off 2 bases at V and 0 bases at J, with 9 bases between the two ends. The germline V gene encodes CDR1 GTSNPN and CDR2 SVGIG (reference sequence). Here the CDR3 reads CAWSLPSSTDTQYF. Here the CDR3 DNA reads TGTGCCTGGAGTCTGCCTAGCAGCACAGATACGCAGTATTTT.

V and J are TRBV6-6 and TRBJ1-5; D might be TRBD1 (5 bases). The CDR3 consists of 15 residues. Germline V gene lookup returns CDR1 MNHNY and CDR2 SVGAGI (reference sequence). The V end was cut by 2 bases, the J end by 4 bases, with 12 bases between. The CDR3 coding sequence is TGTGCCAGCAGTTACCCCGACAGAGTAAATCAGCCCCAGCATTTT. Its protein product is CASSYPDRVNQPQHF.

The CDR3 is CARPGEGETQETQYF. CDR3 DNA: TGTGCCAGACCCGGGGAGGGGGAGACCCAAGAGACCCAGTACTTC. This rearrangement joins TRBV19 to TRBJ2-5, with TRBD2 as a possible D gene (7 bases). V lost 9 bases, J lost 1 base, and 18 bases lay in between. Germline loops: CDR1 LNHDA, CDR2 SQIVND (reference sequence). This CDR3 has 15 amino acids.

The chain is built from TRBV29-1 and TRBJ2-5; D perhaps matches TRBD2 (6 bases). The CDR3 length is 12 residues. The ends were cut back, 2 bases at V and 5 bases at J, with 9 bases in the middle. The V gene's germline CDR1 is SQVTM and CDR2 ANQGSEA. The CDR3 is CSVESGRETQYF. CDR3 sequence (DNA): TGCAGCGTTGAATCGGGGAGGGAGACCCAGTACTTC.